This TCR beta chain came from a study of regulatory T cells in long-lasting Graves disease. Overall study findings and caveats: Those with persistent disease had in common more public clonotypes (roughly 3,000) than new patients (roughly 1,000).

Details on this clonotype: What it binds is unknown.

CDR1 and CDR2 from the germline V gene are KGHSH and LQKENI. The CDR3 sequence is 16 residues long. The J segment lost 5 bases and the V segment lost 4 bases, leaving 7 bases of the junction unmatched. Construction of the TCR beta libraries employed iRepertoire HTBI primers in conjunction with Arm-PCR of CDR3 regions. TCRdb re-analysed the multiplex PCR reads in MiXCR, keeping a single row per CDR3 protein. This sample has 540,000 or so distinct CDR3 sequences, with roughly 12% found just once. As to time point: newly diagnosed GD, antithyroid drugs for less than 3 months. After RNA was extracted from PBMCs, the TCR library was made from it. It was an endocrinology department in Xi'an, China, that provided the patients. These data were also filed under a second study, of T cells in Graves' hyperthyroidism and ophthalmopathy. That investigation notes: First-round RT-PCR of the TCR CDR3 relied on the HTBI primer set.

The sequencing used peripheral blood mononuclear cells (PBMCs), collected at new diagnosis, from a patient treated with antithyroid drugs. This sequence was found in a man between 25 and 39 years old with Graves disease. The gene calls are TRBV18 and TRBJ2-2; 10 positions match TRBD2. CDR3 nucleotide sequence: TGTGCCAGCTCACTTTATCCGACTAGCGGGACCGGGGAGCTGTTTTTT. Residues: CASSLYPTSGTGELFF.